This TCR beta chain was obtained from a study of cytomegalovirus exposure and HLA in healthy donors. Points from the study as a whole: Indistinguishability led to the exclusion of some V segments, TRBV6-2 and TRBV6-3 included.

The PCR employed 60 Vbeta primers together with 13 Jbeta primers. Generated by immunoSEQ multiplex PCR, the TCRdb table keeps only in-frame clones and is missing some. The data hold approximately 190,000 clones, with roughly 80% observed a single time. Note on this clone: The antigen remains unidentified.

CDR1 LGHNT and CDR2 FRNRAP come from the germline V gene. This CDR3 spans 14 amino acids. Trimming cost V 4 bases and J 4 bases; bases outside gene matches: 5. Sequenced material: PBMCs. This receptor was identified in a man aged 45-65 years in good health and CMV-seronegative. This chain connects TRBV12-5 to TRBJ2-3; 7 positions agree with TRBD2. The CDR3 nucleotides read TGTGCTAGTGGTTGGGGGGGAAGCGCAGATACGCAGTATTTT. Translated, it gives CASGWGGSADTQYF.